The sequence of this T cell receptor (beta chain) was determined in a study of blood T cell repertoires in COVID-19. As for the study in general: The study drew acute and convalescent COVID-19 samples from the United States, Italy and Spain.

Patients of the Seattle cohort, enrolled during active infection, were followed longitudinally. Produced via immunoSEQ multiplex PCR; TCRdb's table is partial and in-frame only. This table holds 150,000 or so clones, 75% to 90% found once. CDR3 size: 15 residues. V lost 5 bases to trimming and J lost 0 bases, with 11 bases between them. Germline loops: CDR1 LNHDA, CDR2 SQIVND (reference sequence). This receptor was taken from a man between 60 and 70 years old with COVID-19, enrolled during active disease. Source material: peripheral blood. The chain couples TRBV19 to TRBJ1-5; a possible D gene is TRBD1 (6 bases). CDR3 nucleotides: TGTGCCAGTAGTCCCCGGACAGCTAGCAATCAGCCCCAGCATTTT. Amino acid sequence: CASSPRTASNQPQHF.